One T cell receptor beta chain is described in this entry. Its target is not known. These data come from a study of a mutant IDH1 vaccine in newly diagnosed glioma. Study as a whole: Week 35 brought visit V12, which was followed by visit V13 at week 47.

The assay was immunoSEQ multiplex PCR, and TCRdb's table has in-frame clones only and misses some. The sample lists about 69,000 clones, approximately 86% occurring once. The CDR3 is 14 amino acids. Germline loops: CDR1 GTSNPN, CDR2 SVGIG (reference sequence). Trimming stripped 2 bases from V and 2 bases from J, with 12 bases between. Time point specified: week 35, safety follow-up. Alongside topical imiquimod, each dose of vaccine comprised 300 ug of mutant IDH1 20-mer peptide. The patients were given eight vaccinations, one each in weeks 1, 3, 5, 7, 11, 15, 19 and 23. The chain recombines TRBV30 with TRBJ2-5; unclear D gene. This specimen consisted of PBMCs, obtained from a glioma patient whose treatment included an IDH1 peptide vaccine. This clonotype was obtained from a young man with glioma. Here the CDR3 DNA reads TGTGCCTGGAGTCCGCTCGTTCTACAAGAGACCCAGTACTTC. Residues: CAWSPLVLQETQYF.